These T cell receptor beta chains were read from a single sample in a study of tumor and adjacent non-tumor tissue in lung cancer. TCRdb reanalysed the multiplex PCR reads using MiXCR and keeps one entry per CDR3 protein. Among some 73,000 distinct CDR3 sequences listed, 80% to 90% were seen once. The sequencing input was distant non-tumor lung tissue. These receptors were collected from a man between 60 and 75 years old with non-small cell lung cancer. Each CDR3 is given with its conserved first and last residue. A D gene is named only where the DNA matches it firmly. Not all rows give a size; the values are once, few, many and, for expanded clones, a class.

abundance,d_gene,j_gene,v_gene,CDR3nt,CDR3aa
-,TRBD2,TRBJ2-6,TRBV6-5,TGTGCCAGCAGCCTAGCGGGAGCCAACTCTGGGACCAACATCCTGACTTTC,CASSLAGANSGTNILTF
once,-,TRBJ1-1,TRBV10-1,TGCGCCAGTAGTCCCCACTACAACGCTGAAGCTTTCTTT,CASSPHYNAEAFF
-,TRBD1,TRBJ1-1,TRBV11-2,TGTGCCAGCAGCCATTTCCAGGGGGGGGACACCGATGCTTTCTTT,CASSHFQGGDTDAFF
-,TRBD1,TRBJ2-7,TRBV10-2,TGCGCCAGCACTTTCGTCGGGACAGGGAATAGGTACGAGCAGTACTTC,CASTFVGTGNRYEQYF
-,TRBD2,TRBJ2-3,TRBV11-2,TGTGCCAGCATCTTAGGAGATGGGACTATCACAGATACGCAGTATTTT,CASILGDGTITDTQYF
many,-,TRBJ1-2,TRBV28,TGTGCCAGCAGTGCGCCGGGACGGTCCTTGGATGGCTACACCTTC,CASSAPGRSLDGYTF
-,-,TRBJ2-6,TRBV11-3,TGTGCCAGCAACTTAGAATCCAGCGCTGGGGCCAACGTCCTGACCTTC,CASNLESSAGANVLTF
few,-,TRBJ2-7,TRBV2,TGTGCCAGCAGTGAAGAAGCAGGGCCCTACGAGCAGTACTTC,CASSEEAGPYEQYF
-,-,TRBJ2-1,TRBV20-1,TGCAGTGTTAGAGATCGGCCTAGCAGTTACAATGAGCAGTTCTTC,CSVRDRPSSYNEQFF
-,-,TRBJ2-7,TRBV29-1,TGCAGCGTTGCTAAGCACGAGCAGTACTTC,CSVAKHEQYF
-,-,TRBJ2-3,TRBV12-3/TRBV12-4,TGTGCCAGCAAGGCTAGCGCTTTTCGCAGCACAGATACGCAGTATTTT,CASKASAFRSTDTQYF
-,-,TRBJ1-4,TRBV10-2,TGCGCCAGCAGTGAGCCACTTGGGCAAGCGGGTTCTGAAAAACCGTTTTTT,CASSEPLGQAGSEKPFF
-,-,TRBJ1-1,TRBV11-3,TGTGCCAGCAGCTCTCATGTACGGCAGACTGAAGCTTTCTTT,CASSSHVRQTEAFF
-,-,TRBJ2-2,TRBV11-2,TGTGCCAGCAGCAGAGGTGGCCGAAGCACCGGGGAGCTATTTTTT,CASSRGGRSTGELFF
-,-,TRBJ2-1,TRBV4-1,TGCGCCAGCATCTATACGGACATGGTCTACAATGAGCAGTTCTTC,CASIYTDMVYNEQFF
many,TRBD1,TRBJ2-5,TRBV5-1,TGCGCCAGCAGCTTGGCAGGACAGGGCGGGGAGACCCAGTACTTC,CASSLAGQGGETQYF
-,TRBD2,TRBJ2-7,TRBV11-2,TGTGCCAGCAGCCTTCAGACTAGCGGGAGAGAGCAGTACTTC,CASSLQTSGREQYF
many,-,TRBJ2-1,TRBV6-6,TGTGCCAGCAGTTACTCGAGCCGGGGTGAGCAGTTCTTC,CASSYSSRGEQFF
-,-,TRBJ2-6,TRBV6-5,TGCGCCAGCAGTTTCGGAACATGGGACTCTGGGGCCAACGTCCTGACTTTC,CASSFGTWDSGANVLTF
-,-,TRBJ2-1,TRBV4-3,TGCGCCAGCAGCCGAGATTTAGGGAAGAATGAGCAGTTCTTC,CASSRDLGKNEQFF
-,-,TRBJ1-3,TRBV6-5,TGTGCCAGCAGTTATGGGGGATCATTCTCTGGAAACACCGTATATTTT,CASSYGGSFSGNTVYF
-,-,TRBJ1-3,TRBV30,TGTGCCTGCCCCTCCTCTGGAAACACCATATATTTT,CACPSSGNTIYF
-,-,TRBJ2-7,TRBV5-4,TGTGCCAGTAGCTCGTCCCTGGGAGTGGTAGGCGAGCAGTACTTC,CASSSSLGVVGEQYF
-,-,TRBJ2-7,TRBV20-1,TGCAGTGCTCCTACCGGGCCCGTGCAATACTTC,CSAPTGPVQYF
-,-,TRBJ2-2,TRBV6-4,TGTGCCAGCAGTGACACTGTAGAGACCGGGGAGCTGTTTTTT,CASSDTVETGELFF
few,-,TRBJ2-1,TRBV7-2,TGTGCCAGCAGCTTAGTTTACAGAGGCAATGAGCAGTTCTTC,CASSLVYRGNEQFF
-,TRBD2,TRBJ2-3,TRBV20-1,TGCAGTGCTAGAGAAGCGGGAGGTCCGACAGATACGCAGTATTTT,CSAREAGGPTDTQYF
-,TRBD2,TRBJ2-3,TRBV20-1,TGCAGTGCTACTGGGACTAGCAAAGATACGCAGTATTTT,CSATGTSKDTQYF
-,-,TRBJ2-6,TRBV6-5,TGTGCTATCAGTTTAGCGAGGGCTAGCTCTGGGGCCAACGTCCTGACTTTC,CAISLARASSGANVLTF
-,TRBD2,TRBJ2-3,TRBV20-1,TGCAGTACTGAAAGACTAGCGGGGGACGGGGCAGATACGCAGTATTTT,CSTERLAGDGADTQYF
-,-,TRBJ1-6,TRBV28,TGTGCCAGCACCATGTCAGGACCCAGCTCCTATAATTCACCCCTCCACTTT,CASTMSGPSSYNSPLHF